This paragraph covers one T cell receptor (beta chain) sequence. This specimen belongs to a study of blood T cell repertoires in COVID-19. This CDR3 spans 13 amino acids. Per the germline V gene, CDR1 is LNHDA and CDR2 is SQIVND (reference sequence). V lost 3 bases to trimming and J lost 2 bases, with 7 bases between them. Authors' data handling: Cell counts per sample came from amplifying reference gene primers. Libraries were prepared by immunoSEQ multiplex PCR; TCRdb keeps only in-frame clonotypes and omits some of them. V and J calls and clone size are copied from that table; D and trimming were computed from the DNA. This table holds approximately 250,000 clones, 80% to 95% found once. A case of COVID-19 had been met by exposed participants within 2 weeks before study entry.

The V gene is TRBV19, the J gene TRBJ2-5; D uncertain. The receptor comes from a man aged 40-50 years who had been exposed to COVID-19. The sample consisted of PBMCs or T cells enriched from blood (not recorded which). CDR3 bases: TGTGCCAGTAGTATGGGCAGGCAAGAGACCCAGTACTTC. Amino acids: CASSMGRQETQYF.